This T cell receptor beta chain is drawn from a study of cytomegalovirus exposure and HLA in healthy donors. Study-wide background: Earlier work reported 110 million or so unique TCR beta sequences from about 200 million T cells.

A word on this clone: Its antigen is still unknown.

The study ran its PCR with 60 Vbeta and 13 Jbeta primers. The method was immunoSEQ multiplex PCR; TCRdb's version includes in-frame clones alone and lacks a portion of them. The sample lists 150,000 to 200,000 clones, 75% to 80% occurring once. The CDR3 is made up of 12 amino acids. Trimming took off 11 bases at V and 1 base at J, with 12 bases between the two ends. Germline CDR1 MNHNY, CDR2 SVGAGI (reference sequence). Study results and limitations: It was 160 or so TCR beta chains that were listed as cytomegalovirus-associated. Exclusion as indistinguishable affected some V segments, including TRBV6-2 and TRBV6-3. A later analysis reportedly identified an Asian-associated ancestry cluster as carrying fewer N-insertions than the 666-donor mean.

Material: PBMCs. The chain couples TRBV6-6 to TRBJ2-7, with D possibly being TRBD1 (6 bases). The receptor was derived from a man aged 50 or older in good health and CMV-seropositive. CDR3 in amino acids: CAVSTGSYEQYF. For the CDR3, the DNA is TGTGCCGTCTCGACAGGATCCTACGAGCAGTACTTC.